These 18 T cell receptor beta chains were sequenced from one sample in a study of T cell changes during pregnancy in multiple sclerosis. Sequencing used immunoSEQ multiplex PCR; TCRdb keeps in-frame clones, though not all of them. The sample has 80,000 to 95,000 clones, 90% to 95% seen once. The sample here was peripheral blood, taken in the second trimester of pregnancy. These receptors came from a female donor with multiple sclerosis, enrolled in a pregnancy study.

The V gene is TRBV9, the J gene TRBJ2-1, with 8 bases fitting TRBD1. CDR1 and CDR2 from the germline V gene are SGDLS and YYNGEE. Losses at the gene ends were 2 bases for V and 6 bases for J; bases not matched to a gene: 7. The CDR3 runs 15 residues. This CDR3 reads CASSVTGAKTNEQFF. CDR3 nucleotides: TGTGCCAGCAGCGTGACAGGGGCTAAAACCAATGAGCAGTTCTTC. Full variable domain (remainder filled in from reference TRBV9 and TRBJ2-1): DSGVTQTPKHLITATGQRVTLRCSPRSGDLSVYWYQQSLDQGLQFLIQYYNGEERAKGNILERFSAQQFPDLHSELNLSSLELGDSALYFCASSVTGAKTNEQFFGPGTRLTVL.

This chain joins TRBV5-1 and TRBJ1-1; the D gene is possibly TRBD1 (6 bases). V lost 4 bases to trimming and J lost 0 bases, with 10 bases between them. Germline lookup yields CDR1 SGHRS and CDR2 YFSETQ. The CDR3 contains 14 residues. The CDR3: CASSGRGMNTEAFF. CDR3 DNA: TGCGCCAGCAGCGGCAGGGGCATGAACACTGAAGCTTTCTTT.

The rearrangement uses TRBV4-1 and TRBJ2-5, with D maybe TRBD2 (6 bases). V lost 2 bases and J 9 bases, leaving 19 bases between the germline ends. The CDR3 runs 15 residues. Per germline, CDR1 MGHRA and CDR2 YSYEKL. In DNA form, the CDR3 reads TGCGCCAGCAGCCAACCAACAGCGGGCCGCCGGGCCCAGTACTTC. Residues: CASSQPTAGRRAQYF.

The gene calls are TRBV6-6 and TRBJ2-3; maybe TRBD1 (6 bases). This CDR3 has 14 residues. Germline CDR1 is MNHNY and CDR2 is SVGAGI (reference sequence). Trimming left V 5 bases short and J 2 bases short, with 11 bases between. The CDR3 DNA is TGTGCCAGCAGTCCACAGGGATTCACAGATACGCAGTATTTT. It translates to CASSPQGFTDTQYF.

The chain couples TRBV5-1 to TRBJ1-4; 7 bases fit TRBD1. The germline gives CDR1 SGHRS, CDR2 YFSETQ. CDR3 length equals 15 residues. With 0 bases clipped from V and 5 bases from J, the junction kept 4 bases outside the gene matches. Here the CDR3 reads CASSLETGVNEKLFF. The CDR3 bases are TGCGCCAGCAGCTTGGAAACAGGGGTGAATGAAAAACTGTTTTTT. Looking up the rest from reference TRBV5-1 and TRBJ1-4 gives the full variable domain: KAGVTQTPRYLIKTRGQQVTLSCSPISGHRSVSWYQQTPGQGLQFLFEYFSETQRNKGNFPGRFSGRQFSNSRSEMNVSTLELGDSALYLCASSLETGVNEKLFFGSGTQLSVL.

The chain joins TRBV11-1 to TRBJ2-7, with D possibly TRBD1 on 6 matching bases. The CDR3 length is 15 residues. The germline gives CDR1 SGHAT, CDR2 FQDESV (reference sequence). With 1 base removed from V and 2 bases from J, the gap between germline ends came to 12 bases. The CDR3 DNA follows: TGTGCCAGCAGCTTAGACCGGACAGTCACCTACGAGCAGTACTTC. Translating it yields CASSLDRTVTYEQYF.

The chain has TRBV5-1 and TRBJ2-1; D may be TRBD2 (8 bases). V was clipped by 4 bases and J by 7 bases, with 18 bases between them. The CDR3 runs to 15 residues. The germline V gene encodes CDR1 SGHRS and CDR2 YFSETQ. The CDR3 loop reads CASSLIQGTRNEQFF. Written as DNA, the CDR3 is TGCGCCAGCAGCCTAATACAGGGGACTAGGAATGAGCAGTTCTTC.

The DNA of the CDR3 is TGTGCCACCAGCGCGAACAGGGGAGCCGGGGAGCTGTTTTTT. It yields the protein CATSANRGAGELFF. This chain joins TRBV15 and TRBJ2-2; TRBD1 matches at 7 bases. The CDR3 has 14 residues. With V trimmed by 5 bases and J by 6 bases, 6 bases remained unmatched. CDR1 is LNHNV and CDR2 is YYDKDF in the germline V gene (reference sequence).

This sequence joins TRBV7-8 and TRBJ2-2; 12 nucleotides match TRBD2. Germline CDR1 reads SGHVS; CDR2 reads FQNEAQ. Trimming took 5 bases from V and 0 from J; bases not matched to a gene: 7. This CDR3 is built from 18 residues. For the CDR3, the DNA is TGTGCCAGCAGCGAAAACCTAGCGGGAGGGCCGAACACCGGGGAGCTGTTTTTT. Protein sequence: CASSENLAGGPNTGELFF. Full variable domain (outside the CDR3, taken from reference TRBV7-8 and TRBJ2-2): GAGVSQSPRYKVAKRGQDVALRCDPISGHVSLFWYQQALGQGPEFLTYFQNEAQLDKSGLPSDRFFAERPEGSVSTLKIQRTQQEDSAVYLCASSENLAGGPNTGELFFGEGSRLTVL.

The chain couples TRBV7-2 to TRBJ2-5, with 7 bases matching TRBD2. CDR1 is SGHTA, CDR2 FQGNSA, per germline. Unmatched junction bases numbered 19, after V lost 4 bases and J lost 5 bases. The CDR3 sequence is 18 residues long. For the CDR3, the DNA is TGTGCCAGCAGCTCTAGGGCGGTGTTGGGGGGGAAACGGGAGACCCAGTACTTC. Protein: CASSSRAVLGGKRETQYF. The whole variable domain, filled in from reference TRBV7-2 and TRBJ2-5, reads GAGVSQSPSNKVTEKGKDVELRCDPISGHTALYWYRQSLGQGLEFLIYFQGNSAPDKSGLPSDRFSAERTGGSVSTLTIQRTQQEDSAVYLCASSSRAVLGGKRETQYFGPGTRLLVL.

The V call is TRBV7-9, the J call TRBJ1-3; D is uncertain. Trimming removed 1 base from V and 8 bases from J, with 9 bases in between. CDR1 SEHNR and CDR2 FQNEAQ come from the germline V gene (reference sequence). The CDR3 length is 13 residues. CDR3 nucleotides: TGTGCCAGCAGCTTAGTCGAGGTGGACACCATATATTTT. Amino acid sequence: CASSLVEVDTIYF.

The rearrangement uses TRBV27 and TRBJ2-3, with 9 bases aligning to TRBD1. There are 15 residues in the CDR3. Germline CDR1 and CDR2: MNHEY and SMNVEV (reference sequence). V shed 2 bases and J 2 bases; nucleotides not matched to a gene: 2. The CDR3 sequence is CASSLRQGVTDTQYF. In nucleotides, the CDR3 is TGTGCCAGCAGTTTAAGACAGGGGGTCACAGATACGCAGTATTTT.

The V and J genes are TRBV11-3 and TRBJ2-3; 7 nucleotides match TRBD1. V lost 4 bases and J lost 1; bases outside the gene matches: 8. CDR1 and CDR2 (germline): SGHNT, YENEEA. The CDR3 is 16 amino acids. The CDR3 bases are TGTGCCAGCAGCTCCAGATCAGGGGGTTGCACAGATACGCAGTATTTT. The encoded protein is CASSSRSGGCTDTQYF.

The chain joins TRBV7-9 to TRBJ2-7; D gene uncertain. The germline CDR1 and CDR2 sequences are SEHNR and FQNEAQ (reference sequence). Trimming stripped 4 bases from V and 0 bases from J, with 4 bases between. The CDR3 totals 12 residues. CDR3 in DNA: TGTGCCAGCAGCTCGAGCTCCTACGAGCAGTACTTC. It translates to CASSSSSYEQYF.

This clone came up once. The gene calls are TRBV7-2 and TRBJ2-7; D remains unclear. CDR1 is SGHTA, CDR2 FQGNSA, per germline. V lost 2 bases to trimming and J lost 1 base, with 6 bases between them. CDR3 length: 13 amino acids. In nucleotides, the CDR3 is TGTGCCAGCAGCTTACTAGTGTCCTACGAGCAGTACTTC. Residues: CASSLLVSYEQYF.

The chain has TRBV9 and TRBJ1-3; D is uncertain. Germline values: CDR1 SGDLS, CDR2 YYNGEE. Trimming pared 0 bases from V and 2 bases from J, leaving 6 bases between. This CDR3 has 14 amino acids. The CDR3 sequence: CASSVGGPGNTIYF. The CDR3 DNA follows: TGTGCCAGCAGCGTAGGAGGGCCTGGAAACACCATATATTTT.

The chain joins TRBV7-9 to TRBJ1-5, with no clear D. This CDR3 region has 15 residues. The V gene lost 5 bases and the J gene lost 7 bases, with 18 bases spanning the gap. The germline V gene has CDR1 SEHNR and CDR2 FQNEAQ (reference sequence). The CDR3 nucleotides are TGTGCCAGCAGCCCCCAAGGCAGCCGGGAACAGCCCCAGCATTTT. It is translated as CASSPQGSREQPQHF.

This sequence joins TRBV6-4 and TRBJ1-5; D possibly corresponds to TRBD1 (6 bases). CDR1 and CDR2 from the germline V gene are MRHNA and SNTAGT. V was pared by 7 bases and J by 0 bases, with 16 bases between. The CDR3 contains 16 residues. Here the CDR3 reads CASTYDRQDSNQPQHF. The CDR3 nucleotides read TGTGCCAGCACATACGATCGACAGGATAGCAATCAGCCCCAGCATTTT.